This T cell receptor (beta chain) was found in a study of identical twins (dated by TCRdb to the mid-2010s). Some background on the complete study: To test whether fetal clonotypes persist, the study used deep sequencing on TCR alpha and beta repertoires from monozygotic twins, unrelated adults of various ages, and cord blood. To rule out contamination, replicate twin experiments were performed at different times with different library preparation protocols.

What the research found in general, with its limitations: Because the same donors could not be followed over many years, the conclusions relied on cross-sectional statistical analysis. Zero-insertion analyses could be partly confounded by invariant T cells such as MAIT and iNKT, though diverse VJ usage argued against such confounding for most clonotypes. In monozygotic twins, out-of-frame TCR alpha sharing was systematically underestimated by recombination models, although the models agreed with sharing between unrelated individuals. Compared with coincidental sharing between unrelated individuals, out-of-frame TCR alpha sequences shared between twins had an excess of sequences with low generation probability. Fewer insertions were carried by abundant cord blood beta clonotypes, a similar but weaker trend appeared in young adult naive repertoires, and no such trend appeared in memory repertoires. Excess twin sharing in beta out-of-frame sequences was weaker because fewer shared sequences lowered the signal-to-noise ratio.

This clonotype appeared a few times. Its antigen has not been determined. No clone much larger than this one lies a single base away; base qualities are absent. The library relied on 5' RACE. The instrument given in TCRdb is Illumina HiSeq 2000. A universal primer binding site was added through template switching, and the final cDNA carried a unique molecular identifier so that TCR cDNA molecules could be counted accurately. Specific primers in the conserved constant-segment region were used to synthesize first-strand cDNA for TCR alpha and beta chains. To control for contamination, every cDNA library was double barcoded, receiving both a SMART-Mk sample barcode and Illumina barcodes. TruSeq adapter sequences, together with Illumina sample barcodes, were added in two successive PCR steps. TCR alpha and beta cDNA libraries were sequenced on the Illumina HiSeq platform with custom primers. The study's own analysis went as follows. Raw reads were processed with MiGEC to extract unique molecular identifiers, and MiXCR was used to determine CDR3 positions. Recombination models were inferred per individual with the repgenHMM and IGoR tools using an EM algorithm. Shared clonotype analysis was performed with the tcR package in R, normalizing sharing by the product of cloneset sizes. To study raw recombination free of thymic and clonal selection effects, out-of-frame nonproductive sequences were analyzed. TCRdb trimmed the raw reads at Q25, called clones with MiXCR and kept productive beta chains. Rows matching on CDR3 protein sequence are summarized as one entry with the most common DNA and genes. TCRdb's processing, not the authors' own work, is the source of the V and J calls. Recorded for this sample are just over 500,000 distinct CDR3 sequences; less than 25% of them occurred a single time. The ten largest clones add up to under 0.95% of the sample.

From V the trimming removes 4 bases and from J it removes 14 bases, while the gene matches leave 6 bases of the junction unaccounted for. The CDR3 sequence holds 13 residues, the cysteine and phenylalanine included. Only CDR3 DNA is held: 39 bases, read in frame from base 1. CDR1 and CDR2, looked up from the germline V gene (reference sequence), are MNHEY and SMNVEV. Only healthy Caucasian donors were included. The twin cohort comprised three pairs of female monozygotic twins, all aged roughly 18 to 30 years. Positive isolation kits from Invitrogen were used to isolate CD4+ and CD8+ T cell populations. The same specimen was also included in a second study, on T cells expressing NK-cell markers. From that second study: TCR beta-chain repertoires were profiled in sorted CD3+CD56+NKG2C+, CD3+CD56+NKG2C- and CD3+CD56-NKG2C+ T-cell subsets from several donors. Among the eight sequenced donors, only one was HCMV-seronegative, while the other seven were HCMV-seropositive. In several experiments an anti-gammadeltaTCR antibody was added to restrict sorting to alphabetaTCR-expressing T cells. In six donors, the dominant CD3+CD56+NKG2C+ clonotypes ranked among the top 10 CD8+ clonotypes, making up roughly 1.0-7.0% of CD8+ T cells. Those dominant clonotypes were again the most abundant among CD3+CD56-NKG2C+ cells in several donors, at about 25-60.1%. Whether the expanded NKG2C-expressing T cell clones were specific for HCMV antigens remained unclear. The study sequenced eight donors, all healthy volunteers chosen at random: three men and five women. HCMV-specific IgG was detected in serum with a commercial ELISA kit to determine HCMV serostatus. MIGEC was used to demultiplex reads and group reads by UMI, and MiTCR was used to assemble and quantify clonotypes. To remove erroneous sequences, TCR cDNA sequences were retained only when supported by two or more reads. The tcR package was used for downstream repertoire analysis, and clonotypes were matched across fractions by CDR3 nucleotide sequence plus V segment. VDJmatch was used to annotate antigen specificity against VDJdb, with one amino acid substitution in CDR3 allowed.

The sequence was obtained from a woman aged 18-29 years in good health. Sequencing was performed on CD4+ T cells sorted from blood. This chain joins TRBV27 to TRBJ1-6; the junction holds 9 bases that match TRBD1. The CDR3 in this case is CASSSTRQGALHF. The sequenced DNA is TGTGCCAGCAGTTCTACCAGACAGGGGGCCCTCCACTTT.